This record looks at one TCR beta chain sequence and its context. The CDR3 length is 16 residues. Per germline, CDR1 LNHDA and CDR2 SQIVND (reference sequence). The V and J ends lost 0 bases and 7 bases, in that order; junction bases with no gene match: 9. This sample is part of a study of cytomegalovirus exposure and HLA in healthy donors. The PCR employed 60 Vbeta primers together with 13 Jbeta primers. Libraries were prepared by immunoSEQ multiplex PCR; TCRdb keeps only in-frame clonotypes and omits some of them. This sample has some 150,000 clones, with approximately 79% found just once. The source material was PBMCs. The chain uses TRBV19 and TRBJ2-1, with 7 bases that match TRBD2. The sequence was obtained from a man in his forties in good health and CMV-seronegative. The CDR3 region has the DNA TGTGCCAGTAGTATAGAGGGGGGGGGATATTCGAATGAGCAGTTCTTC. Translated, it gives CASSIEGGGYSNEQFF.